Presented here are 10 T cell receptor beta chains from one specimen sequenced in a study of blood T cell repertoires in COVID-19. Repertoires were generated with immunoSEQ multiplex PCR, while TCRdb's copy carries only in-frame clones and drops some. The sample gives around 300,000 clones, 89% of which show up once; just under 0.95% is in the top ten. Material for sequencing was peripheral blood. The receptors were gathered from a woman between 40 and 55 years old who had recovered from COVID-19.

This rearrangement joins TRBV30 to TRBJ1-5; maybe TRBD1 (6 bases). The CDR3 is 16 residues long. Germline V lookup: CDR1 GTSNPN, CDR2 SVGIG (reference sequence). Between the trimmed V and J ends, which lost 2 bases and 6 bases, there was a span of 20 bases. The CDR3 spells CAWSSPARGWSQPQHF. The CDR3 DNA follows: TGTGCCTGGAGTTCCCCGGCCAGGGGCTGGAGTCAGCCCCAGCATTTT.

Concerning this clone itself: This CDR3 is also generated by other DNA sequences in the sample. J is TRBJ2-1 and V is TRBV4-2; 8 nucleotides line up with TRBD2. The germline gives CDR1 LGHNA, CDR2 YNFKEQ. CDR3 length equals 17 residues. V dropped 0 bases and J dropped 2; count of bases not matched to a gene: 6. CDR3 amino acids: CASSQEGSGGTYNEQFF. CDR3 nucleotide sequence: TGTGCCAGCAGCCAAGAAGGGAGCGGGGGCACCTACAATGAGCAGTTCTTC.

The CDR3 DNA follows: TGTGCCAGCAGGAGAATCGGACTAGCGATCTACGAGCAGTACTTC. Encoded protein: CASRRIGLAIYEQYF. V gene TRBV27 combines with J gene TRBJ2-7; 9 positions agree with TRBD2. CDR3 size: 15 residues. Per germline, CDR1 MNHEY and CDR2 SMNVEV (reference sequence). V gave up 6 bases and J gave up 3 bases; unmatched junction bases: 9.

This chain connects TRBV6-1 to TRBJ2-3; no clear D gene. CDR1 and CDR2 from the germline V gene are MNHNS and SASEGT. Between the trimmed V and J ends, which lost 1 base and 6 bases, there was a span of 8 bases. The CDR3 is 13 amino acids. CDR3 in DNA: TGTGCCAGCAGTGAAGAGAGCTTCGATACGCAGTATTTT. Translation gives CASSEESFDTQYF.

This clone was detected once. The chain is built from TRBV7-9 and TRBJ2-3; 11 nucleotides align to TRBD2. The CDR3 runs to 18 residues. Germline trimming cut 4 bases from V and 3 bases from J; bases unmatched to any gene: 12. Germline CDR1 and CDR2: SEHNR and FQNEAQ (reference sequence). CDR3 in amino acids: CASSSAKISGRATDTQYF. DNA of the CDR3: TGTGCCAGCAGCTCGGCCAAGATTAGCGGGAGGGCGACAGATACGCAGTATTTT. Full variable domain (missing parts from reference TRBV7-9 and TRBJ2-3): DTGVSQNPRHKITKRGQNVTFRCDPISEHNRLYWYRQTLGQGPEFLTYFQNEAQLEKSRLLSDRFSAERPKGSFSTLEIQRTEQGDSAMYLCASSSAKISGRATDTQYFGPGTRLTVL.

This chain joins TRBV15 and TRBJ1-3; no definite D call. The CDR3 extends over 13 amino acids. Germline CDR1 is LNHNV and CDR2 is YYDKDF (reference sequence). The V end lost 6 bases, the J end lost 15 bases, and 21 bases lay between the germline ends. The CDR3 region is CATRRYEASPAYF. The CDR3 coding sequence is TGTGCCACCAGGAGATATGAGGCCTCCCCCGCATATTTT.

CDR3 bases: TGTGCCAGCAGCTTAGAGGCGACTAGCGGGACGTACCAAGAGACCCAGTACTTC. Translation: CASSLEATSGTYQETQYF. The genes are TRBV7-8 and TRBJ2-5; 11 bases fit TRBD2. CDR3 length equals 18 residues. After removal of 1 base from V and 0 bases from J, the junction contained 7 bases not matched to a gene. Germline CDR1 is SGHVS and CDR2 is FQNEAQ.

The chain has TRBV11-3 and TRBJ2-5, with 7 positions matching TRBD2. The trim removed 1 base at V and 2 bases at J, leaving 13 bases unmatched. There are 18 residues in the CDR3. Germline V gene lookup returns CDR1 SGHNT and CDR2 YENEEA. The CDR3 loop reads CASSLGAAGEVYQETQYF. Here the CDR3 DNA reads TGTGCCAGCAGCTTAGGGGCGGCGGGAGAGGTTTATCAAGAGACCCAGTACTTC.

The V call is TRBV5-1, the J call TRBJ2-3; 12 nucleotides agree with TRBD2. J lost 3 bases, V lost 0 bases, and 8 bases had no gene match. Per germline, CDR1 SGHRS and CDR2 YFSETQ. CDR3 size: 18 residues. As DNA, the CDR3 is TGCGCCAGCAGCTTGGGATCGGGACTAGCGGGCGCAACAGATACGCAGTATTTT. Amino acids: CASSLGSGLAGATDTQYF. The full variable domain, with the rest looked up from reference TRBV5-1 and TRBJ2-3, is KAGVTQTPRYLIKTRGQQVTLSCSPISGHRSVSWYQQTPGQGLQFLFEYFSETQRNKGNFPGRFSGRQFSNSRSEMNVSTLELGDSALYLCASSLGSGLAGATDTQYFGPGTRLTVL.

For the CDR3, the DNA is TGCGCCAGCAGCTTGGAACAGGGAAGAGGGTACGAGCAGTACTTC. This translates into CASSLEQGRGYEQYF. The rearrangement links TRBV5-1 to TRBJ2-7; the D gene is possibly TRBD1 (6 bases). Trimming stripped 0 bases from V and 4 bases from J, with 14 bases between. The CDR3 runs to 15 residues. Germline V gene data show CDR1 as SGHRS and CDR2 as YFSETQ.